These T cell receptor beta chains were read from a single sample in a study of cytomegalovirus exposure and HLA in healthy donors. Profiled with immunoSEQ multiplex PCR; TCRdb holds only in-frame clones, not every one. The listing contains under 50,000 clones. The sample taken for sequencing was PBMCs. These TCRs come from a male donor in good health and CMV-seronegative. Each CDR3 is given with its conserved first and last residue. A D gene is named only where the DNA matches it firmly.

j_call d_call v_call cdr3_nt cdr3_aa
TRBJ1-1 . TRBV2 TGTGCCAGCAGAATCAGTCAGGGGATGGGGACTGAAGCTTTCTTT CASRISQGMGTEAFF
TRBJ2-1 TRBD2 TRBV7-9 TGTGCCAGCAGCGGCCTGGGTAGCGGGGGCTATGAGCAGTTCTTC CASSGLGSGGYEQFF
TRBJ1-1 . TRBV5-6 TGTGCCAGCAGCTTGGGCAGGAACACTGAAGCTTTCTTT CASSLGRNTEAFF
TRBJ1-2 TRBD1 TRBV29-1 TGCAGCGTCCCCCAGACAGGGGGCGCGGGTGGCTACACCTTC CSVPQTGGAGGYTF
TRBJ1-1 . TRBV5-5 TGTGCCAGCAGCGGCACCCTAAACTTATGGCGGATGAACACTGAAGCTTTCTTT CASSGTLNLWRMNTEAFF
TRBJ1-5 . TRBV30 TGTGCCTGGAGTGTACTAGCCGGGGATCATCGCCGTCAGCCCCAGCATTTT CAWSVLAGDHRRQPQHF
TRBJ2-2 TRBD1 TRBV14 TGTGCCAGCAGCCAAGAGGTCCAGGGGGCAGGCGGGGAGCTGTTTTTT CASSQEVQGAGGELFF
TRBJ2-6 TRBD2 TRBV5-1 TGCGCCAGCAGCTTCGGGGGGTCTGGGGCCAACGTCCTGACTTTC CASSFGGSGANVLTF
TRBJ1-5 TRBD1 TRBV5-1 TGCGCCAGCAGCCCTCGGACAGGGGACAATCAGCCCCAGCATTTT CASSPRTGDNQPQHF
TRBJ1-5 TRBD1 TRBV19 TGTGCCAGCGATATCGACAGGGGGGATCAGCCCCAGCATTTT CASDIDRGDQPQHF
TRBJ1-5 . TRBV6-1 TGTGCCAGCAGGGAAGGTTCTAGCCAGCCCCAGCATTTT CASREGSSQPQHF
TRBJ2-1 . TRBV19 TGTGCCAGTGAAAAGGCAGGCACCGCTTACAATGAGCAGTTCTTC CASEKAGTAYNEQFF
TRBJ2-6 . TRBV5-4 TGTGCCAGCAGCCTGGACAGATTCTCTGGGGCCAACGTCCTGACTTTC CASSLDRFSGANVLTF
TRBJ2-7 . TRBV6-1 TGTGCCAGCAGTGATTTTCAGGGCAGGAGTTACGAGCAGTACTTC CASSDFQGRSYEQYF
TRBJ2-5 TRBD1 TRBV5-1 TGCGCCAGCACTACAGGGGGCCGGGAGACCCAGTACTTC CASTTGGRETQYF
TRBJ2-3 TRBD1 TRBV18 TGTGCCAGCTCACCATCGGGACAGGGGGTTACGCAGTATTTT CASSPSGQGVTQYF
TRBJ1-5 TRBD1 TRBV7-9 TGTGCCAGCAGTCTTGGGACAGGGTACAATCAGCCCCAGCATTTT CASSLGTGYNQPQHF
TRBJ1-4 . TRBV6-6 TGTGCCAGCAGTTCAGGACAGAATGAAAAACTGTTTTTT CASSSGQNEKLFF
TRBJ1-6 . TRBV5-6 TGTGCCAGCACCTTGGGTACAGCAGGCTCCTATAATTCACCCCTCCACTTT CASTLGTAGSYNSPLHF
TRBJ2-7 TRBD2 TRBV6-1 TGTGCCAGCAGTGAAGCAGCGGGGGCAGACGAGCAGTACTTC CASSEAAGADEQYF
TRBJ2-1 TRBD1 TRBV18 TGTGCCAGCTCAGGGACAGACGTCTACAATGAGCAGTTCTTC CASSGTDVYNEQFF
TRBJ1-6 TRBD1 TRBV4-1 TGCGCCAGCAGCCAAGAGGGGACAGTCAATTCACCCCTCCACTTT CASSQEGTVNSPLHF
TRBJ2-1 . TRBV29-1 TGCAGCGTTGAAGGAGACACTCCTGGCCCGTTCTTC CSVEGDTPGPFF
TRBJ2-7 TRBD1 TRBV5-6 TGTGCCAGCAGCCGAAGACAGGGGTACGAGCAGTACTTC CASSRRQGYEQYF
TRBJ1-2 TRBD1 TRBV7-2 TGTGCCAGCAGCAGGGGACAGGCCTATGGCTACACCTTC CASSRGQAYGYTF
TRBJ2-6 TRBD1 TRBV27 TGTGCCAGCAGAGTCGGGACAGGGTCCATCTCTGGGGCCAACGTCCTGACTTTC CASRVGTGSISGANVLTF
TRBJ1-1 . TRBV28 TGTGCCAGCACCTTGGGAGTGAACACTGAAGCTTTCTTT CASTLGVNTEAFF
TRBJ1-5 TRBD1 TRBV6-4 TGTGCCAGCAGCCTCGACAGGGGGCCCAATCAGCCCCAGCATTTT CASSLDRGPNQPQHF
TRBJ1-1 TRBD1 TRBV13 TGTGCCAGCAGTTTGACAGGGGGAACTGAAGCTTTCTTT CASSLTGGTEAFF
TRBJ2-2 . TRBV19 TGTGCCAGTTACAAAACAGGGACCACCGGGGAGCTGTTTTTT CASYKTGTTGELFF
TRBJ1-1 . TRBV19 TGTGCCAGTAGTAGGTTCGGGGGGGATGAAGATTTCTTT CASSRFGGDEDFF
TRBJ1-1 . TRBV7-9 TGTGCCAGCAGCTACGCCGGGACAAAGAACACTGAAGCTTTCTTT CASSYAGTKNTEAFF
TRBJ1-5 . TRBV9 TGTGCCAGCAGCGTAGCTGGGCAGGGCGATCAGCCCCAGCATTTT CASSVAGQGDQPQHF
TRBJ2-3 TRBD1 TRBV5-1 TGCGCCAGCAGCACGACAGGGGCAGATACGCAGTATTTT CASSTTGADTQYF
TRBJ1-4 TRBD1 TRBV5-1 TGCGCCAGCAGCTCCACGGCCGTGACAGGGAATGAAAAACTGTTTTTT CASSSTAVTGNEKLFF
TRBJ1-2 . TRBV15 TGTGCCACCAGCAGAGAAAGGGGAAACTATGGCTACACCTTC CATSRERGNYGYTF
TRBJ2-7 TRBD1 TRBV5-1 TGCGCCAGCGCTTACGGGACAGGAGTCTCCTACGAGCAGTACTTC CASAYGTGVSYEQYF
TRBJ1-1 . TRBV6-1 TGTGCCAGCAGTGAAGCGCTACCCAACACTGAAGCTTTCTTT CASSEALPNTEAFF